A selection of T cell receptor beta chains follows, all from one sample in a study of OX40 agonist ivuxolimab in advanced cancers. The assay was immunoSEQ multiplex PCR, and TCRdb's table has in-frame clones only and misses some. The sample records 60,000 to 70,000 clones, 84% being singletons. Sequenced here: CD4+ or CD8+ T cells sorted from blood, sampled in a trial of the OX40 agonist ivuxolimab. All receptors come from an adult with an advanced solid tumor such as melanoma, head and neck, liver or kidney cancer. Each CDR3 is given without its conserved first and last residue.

cdr3_aa: ASSPITGTGAYSGNTIY; v_call: TRBV4-1; j_call: TRBJ1-3
cdr3_aa: ASSQGGYGDTQY; v_call: TRBV4-3; j_call: TRBJ2-3
cdr3_aa: ASGRWADTQY; v_call: TRBV14; j_call: TRBJ2-3
cdr3_aa: ASSSGSAGGEQY; v_call: TRBV6-5; j_call: TRBJ2-7
cdr3_aa: ASSQPGTGNYGYT; v_call: TRBV4-1; j_call: TRBJ1-2
cdr3_aa: ASSEGLKGTQY; v_call: TRBV25-1; j_call: TRBJ2-5
cdr3_aa: ATRGDISSYEQY; v_call: TRBV5-1; j_call: TRBJ2-7
cdr3_aa: ASSMSGPGYGYT; v_call: TRBV19; j_call: TRBJ1-2
cdr3_aa: ASSSLTRADQPQH; v_call: TRBV28; j_call: TRBJ1-5
cdr3_aa: ASSRGKSGELF; v_call: TRBV10-1; j_call: TRBJ2-2
cdr3_aa: SVIPGRIGNEQF; v_call: TRBV29-1; j_call: TRBJ2-1
cdr3_aa: ASSLEGWGRHLSYEQY; v_call: TRBV7-2; j_call: TRBJ2-7
cdr3_aa: ASSLLRRHEQF; v_call: TRBV5-1; j_call: TRBJ2-1
cdr3_aa: ASSILMLAGVAHHNEQF; v_call: TRBV5-8; j_call: TRBJ2-1
cdr3_aa: ASSFTGRIQY; v_call: TRBV5-8; j_call: TRBJ2-4
cdr3_aa: ASSLAGGGSGANVLT; v_call: TRBV7-2; j_call: TRBJ2-6
cdr3_aa: ASSEASVNQETQY; v_call: TRBV7-2; j_call: TRBJ2-5
cdr3_aa: ASSPALASPNIQY; v_call: TRBV5-1; j_call: TRBJ2-4
cdr3_aa: ASSLKNGRGNEQF; v_call: TRBV2; j_call: TRBJ2-1
cdr3_aa: ASAGRTDTQY; v_call: TRBV18; j_call: TRBJ2-3
cdr3_aa: ASCARDTYGYT; v_call: TRBV28; j_call: TRBJ1-2
cdr3_aa: ASSSKGGYGYT; v_call: TRBV7-2; j_call: TRBJ1-2
cdr3_aa: AISEPMTGGAGTQY; v_call: TRBV10-3; j_call: TRBJ2-3
cdr3_aa: ASSPGGVDYGYT; v_call: TRBV5-1; j_call: TRBJ1-2
cdr3_aa: ASSIGSYTGELF; v_call: TRBV19; j_call: TRBJ2-2
cdr3_aa: ASSPASQGQAAF; v_call: TRBV18; j_call: TRBJ1-1
cdr3_aa: SARVSYEQY; v_call: TRBV20-1; j_call: TRBJ2-7
cdr3_aa: AAERENEQY; v_call: TRBV21-1; j_call: TRBJ2-7
cdr3_aa: ASSLLRGYTEAF; v_call: TRBV11-2; j_call: TRBJ1-1
cdr3_aa: ASSVFTGIGLYTEAF; v_call: TRBV19; j_call: TRBJ1-1
cdr3_aa: ASSILGGGVLEAF; v_call: TRBV19; j_call: TRBJ1-1
cdr3_aa: ASSFTDRGDQPQH; v_call: TRBV7-8; j_call: TRBJ1-5
cdr3_aa: ASTLQGSPNQPQH; v_call: TRBV19; j_call: TRBJ1-5
cdr3_aa: ASGAGGLLGYGYT; v_call: TRBV6-1; j_call: TRBJ1-2